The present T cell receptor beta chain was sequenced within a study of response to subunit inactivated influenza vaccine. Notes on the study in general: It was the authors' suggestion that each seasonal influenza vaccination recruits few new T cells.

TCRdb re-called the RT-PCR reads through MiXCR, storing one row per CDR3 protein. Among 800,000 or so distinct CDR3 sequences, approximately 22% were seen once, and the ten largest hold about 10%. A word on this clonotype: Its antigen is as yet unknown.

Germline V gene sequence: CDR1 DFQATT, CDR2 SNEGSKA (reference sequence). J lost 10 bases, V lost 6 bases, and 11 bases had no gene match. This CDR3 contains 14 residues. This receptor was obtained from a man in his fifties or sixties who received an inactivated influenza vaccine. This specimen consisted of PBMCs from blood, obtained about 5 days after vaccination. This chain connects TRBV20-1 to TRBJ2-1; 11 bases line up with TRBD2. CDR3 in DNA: TGCAGTGCACCAAGGACTAGCGGGTGGGAGGAGCAGTTCTTC. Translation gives CSAPRTSGWEEQFF.